This T cell receptor beta chain was identified during a study of blood T cell repertoires in COVID-19. Across the whole study: COVID-19 samples, acute and convalescent, were from the United States, Italy and Spain. In each case, the material was cDNA or gDNA derived from T cells, B-cell-depleted T cells, or PBMCs.

This clone was detected only a few times. Source study methods: Using reference gene primer amplification, nucleated cell counts were estimated. Sequencing used immunoSEQ multiplex PCR; TCRdb keeps in-frame clones, though not all of them. Clone size and V and J calls were adopted from that table, with D and trimming inferred from the DNA. This sample has fewer than 300,000 clones, with 65% to 85% found just once. Seattle-derived patients entered the study during active infection and were followed longitudinally. Germline lookup yields CDR1 LNHDA and CDR2 SQIVND (reference sequence). This CDR3 spans 16 amino acids. V lost 3 bases to trimming and J lost 4 bases; unmatched junction nucleotides: 9.

Input material: peripheral blood. The clonotype originates from a human donor with COVID-19, enrolled during active disease. The donor label of this sample is uncertain. The rearrangement uses TRBV19 and TRBJ1-2, with 9 bases matching TRBD1. CDR3 coding DNA: TGTGCCAGTAGTATTCCTTTCGGACAGGGGAGCTATGGCTACACCTTC. Translation: CASSIPFGQGSYGYTF.